This T cell receptor beta chain appears in the sequencing data of a study of T cells in Graves' hyperthyroidism and ophthalmopathy. General study points: Most thyroid-expanded clonotypes above 0.001 were also found in blood.

This CDR3 comprises 13 residues. The V and J ends lost 10 bases and 4 bases respectively, with 16 bases between them. The germline CDR1 and CDR2 sequences are SGHVS and FQNEAQ. These patients, aged 18 to 65, had recently diagnosed hyperthyroidism lasting under 2 months. Clinical symptoms, serum thyroxine and TRAb, thyroid ultrasound and orbital computed tomography were used for the diagnoses. Amplified regions were TCR beta CDR3 sequences from RNA transcripts. When the TCR CDR3 underwent first-round RT-PCR, the HTBI primer set was used. TCRdb called the multiplex PCR reads again in MiXCR, with one record for every CDR3 protein. The sample carries around 420,000 distinct CDR3 sequences, approximately 15% recorded once. This clonotype was detected many times. Its antigen is undetermined.

This sequence joins TRBV7-8 and TRBJ1-1, with D uncertain. This receptor was identified in a woman between 18 and 29 years old with Graves' hyperthyroidism. The sample comprised blood. As DNA, the CDR3 is TGTGCCACCTCTTTGGGTTCGAGCACTGAAGCTTTCTTT. It yields the protein CATSLGSSTEAFF.